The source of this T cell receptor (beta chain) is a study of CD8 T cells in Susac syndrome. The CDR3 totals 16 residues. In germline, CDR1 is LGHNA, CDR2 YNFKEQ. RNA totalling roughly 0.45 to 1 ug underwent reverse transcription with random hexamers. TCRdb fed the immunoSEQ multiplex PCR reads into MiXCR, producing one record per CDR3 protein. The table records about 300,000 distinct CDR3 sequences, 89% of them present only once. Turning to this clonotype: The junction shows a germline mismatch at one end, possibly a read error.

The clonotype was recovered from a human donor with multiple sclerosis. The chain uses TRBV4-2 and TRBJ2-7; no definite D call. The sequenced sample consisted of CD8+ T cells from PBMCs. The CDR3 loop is CASSQVVLADSYGQYF. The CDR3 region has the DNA TGTGCCAGCAGCCAAGTTGTTTTGGCCGATTCCTACGGGCAGTACTTC.